The 7 T cell receptor beta chains reported below all come from one sample, sequenced in a study of T cell clonality in common variable immunodeficiency. Method: immunoSEQ multiplex PCR; TCRdb's copy keeps in-frame clones and lacks some. This sample carries 50,000 to 60,000 clones, none of them present only once. Sample: peripheral blood mononuclear cells. The receptors derive from a person aged 18 to 75 in good health.

This clone was observed many times. The read terminates 3 residues before the CDR3 end, so the remaining end is supplied by the germline J gene. The chain employs TRBV4-1 and TRBJ2-3; unclear D gene. This CDR3 is 15 amino acids long. In germline, CDR1 is MGHRA, CDR2 YSYEKL. V was cut by 1 base and J by 0 bases, with 8 bases left in between. CDR3 amino acids: CASSQVASSTDTQYF. The sequenced part of the CDR3 DNA is TGCGCCAGCAGCCAAGTAGCTTCTAGCACAGATACG.

This clone was detected many times. The read stops 3 residues short of the end of the CDR3; the missing end is completed from the germline J gene. The chain employs TRBV10-3 and TRBJ2-4; D gene ambiguous. Germline CDR1 reads ENHRY; CDR2 reads SYGVKD. The germline V and J ends were trimmed by 4 bases and 2 bases, with 12 bases remaining between them. This CDR3 contains 15 residues. This chain's CDR3 is CAISALEVSKNIQYF. CDR3 bases read: TGTGCCATCAGTGCTCTAGAGGTCTCCAAAAACATT.

In its sample, this clone was seen many times. The read comes to an end 3 residues before the CDR3 does, leaving the germline J gene to fill in the end. V and J are TRBV5-1 and TRBJ1-1, with 7 positions matching TRBD1. This CDR3 is built from 16 residues. The J segment lost 0 bases and the V segment lost 0 bases, leaving 5 bases of the junction unmatched. In germline, CDR1 is SGHRS, CDR2 YFSETQ. CDR3 DNA, as far as it was read: TGCGCCAGCAGCTTGGAGGCCAGGGGGGTGAACACTGAA. Translating it yields CASSLEARGVNTE. From start to end, the CDR3 is CASSLEARGVNTEAFF.

The table lists this clone with many counts. The sequenced fragment ends 3 residues before the CDR3 boundary, so the rest is inferred from the germline J gene. The chain joins TRBV28 to TRBJ2-7, with 8 positions matching TRBD2. The germline CDR1 and CDR2 sequences are MDHEN and SYDVKM. The CDR3 runs to 15 residues. Germline trimming cut 7 bases from V and 2 bases from J; bases unmatched to any gene: 10. The CDR3 bases that were read are TGTGCCAGCAAAGGGTTAGCGGGGCTCACCTACGAG. Its translation: CASKGLAGLTYE. In full, the CDR3 is CASKGLAGLTYEQYF. The entire variable domain, with the rest obtained from reference TRBV28 and TRBJ2-7, is as follows: DVKVTQSSRYLVKRTGEKVFLECVQDMDHENMFWYRQDPGLGLRLIYFSYDVKMKEKGDIPEGYSVSREKKERFSLILESASTNQTSMYLCASKGLAGLTYEQYFGPGTRLTVT.

This clone was detected ten times or more. The read falls 3 residues short of the CDR3 end, and the missing part is taken from the germline J gene. The rearrangement links TRBV2 to TRBJ1-6, with a tentative D call TRBD1 (6 bases). CDR1 and CDR2 (germline): SNHLY, FYNNEI. The V end lost 4 bases, the J end lost 7 bases, and 17 bases lay between the germline ends. The CDR3 has 16 amino acids. The CDR3 loop is CASSARPGQGNSPLHF. Partial CDR3 DNA: TGTGCCAGCAGTGCTCGACCGGGACAAGGGAATTCACCC.

This clone was seen repeatedly, ten times or more. The sequenced fragment ends 3 residues before the CDR3 boundary, so the rest is inferred from the germline J gene. The V and J genes are TRBV12-3 or TRBV12-4 and TRBJ1-2; the match to TRBD1 covers 7 bases. The CDR3 is 13 residues long. V was clipped by 6 bases and J by 4 bases; unmatched bases: 5. The CDR3 protein is CASSLGGAYGYTF. CDR3 DNA (partial): TGTGCCAGCAGCCTAGGGGGCGCCTATGGC.

This clone appeared many times. The read terminates 3 residues before the CDR3 end, so the remaining end is supplied by the germline J gene. The chain has TRBV20-1 and TRBJ2-1; 8 positions match TRBD1. Germline V gene data show CDR1 as DFQATT and CDR2 as SNEGSKA (reference sequence). V shed 5 bases, J shed 9 bases, and the junction held 12 bases outside the gene matches. The CDR3 is 14 amino acids. Partial CDR3 DNA: TGCAGTGCTTCCCTTGGACAGGGCGATGGTGAG. Translating gives CSASLGQGDGE. The full CDR3 reads CSASLGQGDGEQFF.